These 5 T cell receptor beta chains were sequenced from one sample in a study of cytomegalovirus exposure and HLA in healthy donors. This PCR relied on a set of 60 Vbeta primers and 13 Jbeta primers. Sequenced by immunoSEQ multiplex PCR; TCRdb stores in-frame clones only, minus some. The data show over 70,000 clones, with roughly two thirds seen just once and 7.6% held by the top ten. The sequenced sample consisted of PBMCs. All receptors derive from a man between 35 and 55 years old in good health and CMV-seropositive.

CDR3 in amino acids: CASSLGDDQPQHF. The DNA of the CDR3 is TGCGCCAGCAGCCTCGGAGACGATCAGCCCCAGCATTTT. The chain carries TRBV5-1 and TRBJ1-5; D gene ambiguous. The germline gives CDR1 SGHRS, CDR2 YFSETQ. The length of the CDR3 is 13 residues. V was cut by 4 bases and J by 5 bases, with 10 bases left in between.

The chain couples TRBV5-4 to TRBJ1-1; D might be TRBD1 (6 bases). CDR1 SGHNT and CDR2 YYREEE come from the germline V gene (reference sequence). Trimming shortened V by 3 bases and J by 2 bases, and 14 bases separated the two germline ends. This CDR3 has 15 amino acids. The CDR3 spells CASSSLTGDNTEAFF. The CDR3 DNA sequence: TGTGCCAGCAGCTCACTGACAGGAGACAACACTGAAGCTTTCTTT. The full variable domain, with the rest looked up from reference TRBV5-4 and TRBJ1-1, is ETGVTQSPTHLIKTRGQQVTLRCSSQSGHNTVSWYQQALGQGPQFIFQYYREEENGRGNFPPRFSGLQFPNYSSELNVNALELDDSALYLCASSSLTGDNTEAFFGQGTRLTVV.

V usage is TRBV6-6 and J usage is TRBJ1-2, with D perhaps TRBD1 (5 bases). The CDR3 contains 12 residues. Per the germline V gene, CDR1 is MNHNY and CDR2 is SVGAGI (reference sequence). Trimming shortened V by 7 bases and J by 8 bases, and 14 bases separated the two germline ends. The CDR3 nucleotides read TGTGCCAGCAAGAATTGGGAGGGGGGCTACACCTTC. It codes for CASKNWEGGYTF.

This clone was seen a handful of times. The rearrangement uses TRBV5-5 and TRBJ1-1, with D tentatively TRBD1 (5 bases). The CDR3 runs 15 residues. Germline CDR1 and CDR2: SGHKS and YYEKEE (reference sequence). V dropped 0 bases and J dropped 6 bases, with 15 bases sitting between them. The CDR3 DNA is TGTGCCAGCAGCTTGGACGGCCGGGGGGTCTCTGAAGCTTTCTTT. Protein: CASSLDGRGVSEAFF.

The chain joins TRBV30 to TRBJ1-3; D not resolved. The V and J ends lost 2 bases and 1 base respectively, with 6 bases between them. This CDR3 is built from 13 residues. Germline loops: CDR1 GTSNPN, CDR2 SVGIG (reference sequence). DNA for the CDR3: TGTGCCTGGAGTCCCGGGTCTGGAAACACCATATATTTT. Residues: CAWSPGSGNTIYF. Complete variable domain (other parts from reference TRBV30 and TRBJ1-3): SQTIHQWPATLVQPVGSPLSLECTVEGTSNPNLYWYRQAAGRGLQLLFYSVGIGQISSEVPQNLSASRPQDRQFILSSKKLLLSDSGFYLCAWSPGSGNTIYFGEGSWLTVV.